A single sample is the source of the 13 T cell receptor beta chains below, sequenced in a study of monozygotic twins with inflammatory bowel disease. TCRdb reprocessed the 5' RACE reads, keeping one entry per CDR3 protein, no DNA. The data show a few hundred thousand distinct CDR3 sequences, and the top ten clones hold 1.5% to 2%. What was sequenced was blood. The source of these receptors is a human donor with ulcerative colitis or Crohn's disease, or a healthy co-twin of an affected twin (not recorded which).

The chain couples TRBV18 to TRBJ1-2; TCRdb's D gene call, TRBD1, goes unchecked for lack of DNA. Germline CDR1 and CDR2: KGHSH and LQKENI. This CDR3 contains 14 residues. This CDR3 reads CASSPTLGHYGYTF.

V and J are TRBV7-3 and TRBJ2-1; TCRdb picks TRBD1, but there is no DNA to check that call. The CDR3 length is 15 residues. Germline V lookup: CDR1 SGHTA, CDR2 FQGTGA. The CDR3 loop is CASSLTRDNYNEQFF. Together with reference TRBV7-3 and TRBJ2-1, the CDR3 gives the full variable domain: GAGVSQTPSNKVTEKGKYVELRCDPISGHTALYWYRQSLGQGPEFLIYFQGTGAADDSGLPNDRFFAVRPEGSVSTLKIQRTERGDSAVYLCASSLTRDNYNEQFFGPGTRLTVL.

The CDR3 is CASRPAHGAQDGAFF. The chain couples TRBV7-8 to TRBJ1-1; TCRdb's D gene call, TRBD1, goes unchecked for lack of DNA. In germline, CDR1 is SGHVS, CDR2 FQNEAQ. The CDR3 covers 15 residues.

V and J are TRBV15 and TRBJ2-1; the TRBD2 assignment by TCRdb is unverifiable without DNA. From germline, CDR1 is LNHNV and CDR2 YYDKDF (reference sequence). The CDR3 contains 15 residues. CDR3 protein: CATSRDSTSLNEQFF.

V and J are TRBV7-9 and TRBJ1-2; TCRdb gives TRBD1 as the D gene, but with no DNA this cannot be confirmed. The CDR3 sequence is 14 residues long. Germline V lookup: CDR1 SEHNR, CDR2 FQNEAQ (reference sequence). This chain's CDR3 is CASSPRQGPYGYTF.

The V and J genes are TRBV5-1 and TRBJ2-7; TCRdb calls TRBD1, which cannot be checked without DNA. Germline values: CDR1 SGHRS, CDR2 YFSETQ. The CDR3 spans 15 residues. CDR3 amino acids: CASSPARDKPYEQYF.

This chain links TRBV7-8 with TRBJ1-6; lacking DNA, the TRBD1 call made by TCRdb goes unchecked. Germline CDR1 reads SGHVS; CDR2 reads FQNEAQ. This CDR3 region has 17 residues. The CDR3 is CASSLVLLGTVNSPLHF.

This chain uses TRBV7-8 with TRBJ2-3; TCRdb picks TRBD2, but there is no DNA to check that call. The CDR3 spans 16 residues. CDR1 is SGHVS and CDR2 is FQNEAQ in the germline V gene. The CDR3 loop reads CASSSSLAGSTDTQYF.

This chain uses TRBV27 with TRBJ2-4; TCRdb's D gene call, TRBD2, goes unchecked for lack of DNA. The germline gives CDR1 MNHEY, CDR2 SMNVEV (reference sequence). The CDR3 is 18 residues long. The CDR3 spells CASSLPLLSGESKNIQYF.

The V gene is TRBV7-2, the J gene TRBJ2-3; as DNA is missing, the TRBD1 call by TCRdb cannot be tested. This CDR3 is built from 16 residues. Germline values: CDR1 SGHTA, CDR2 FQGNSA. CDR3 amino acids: CASSLGLGQGTDTQYF.

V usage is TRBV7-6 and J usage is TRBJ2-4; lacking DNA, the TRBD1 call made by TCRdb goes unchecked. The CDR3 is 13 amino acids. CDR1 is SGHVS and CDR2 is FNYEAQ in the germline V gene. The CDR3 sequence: CASSPLGQNIQYF.

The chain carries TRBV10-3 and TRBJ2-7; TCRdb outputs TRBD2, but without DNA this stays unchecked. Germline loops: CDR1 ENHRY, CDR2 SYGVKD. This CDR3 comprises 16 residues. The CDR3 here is CAISESTSGGAGEQYF.

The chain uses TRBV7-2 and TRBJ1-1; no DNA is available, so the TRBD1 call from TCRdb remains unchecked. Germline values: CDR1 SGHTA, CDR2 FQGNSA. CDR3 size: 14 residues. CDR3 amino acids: CASSLPREGAEAFF. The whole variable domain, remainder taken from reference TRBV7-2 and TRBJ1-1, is GAGVSQSPSNKVTEKGKDVELRCDPISGHTALYWYRQSLGQGLEFLIYFQGNSAPDKSGLPSDRFSAERTGGSVSTLTIQRTQQEDSAVYLCASSLPREGAEAFFGQGTRLTVV.